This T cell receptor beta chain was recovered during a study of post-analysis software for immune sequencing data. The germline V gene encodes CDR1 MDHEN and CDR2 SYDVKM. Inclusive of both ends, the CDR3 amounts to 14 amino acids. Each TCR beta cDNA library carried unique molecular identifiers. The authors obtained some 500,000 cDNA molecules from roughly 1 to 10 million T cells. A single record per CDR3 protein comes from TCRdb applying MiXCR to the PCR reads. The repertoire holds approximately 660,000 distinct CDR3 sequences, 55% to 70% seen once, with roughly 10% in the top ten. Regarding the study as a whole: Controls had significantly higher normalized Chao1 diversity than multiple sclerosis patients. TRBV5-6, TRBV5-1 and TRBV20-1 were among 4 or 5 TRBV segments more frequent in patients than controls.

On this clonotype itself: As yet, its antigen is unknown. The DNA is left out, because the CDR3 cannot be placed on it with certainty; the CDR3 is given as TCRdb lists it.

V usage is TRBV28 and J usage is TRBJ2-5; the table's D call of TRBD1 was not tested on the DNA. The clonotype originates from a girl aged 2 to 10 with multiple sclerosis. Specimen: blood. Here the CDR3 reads CASILGGQQEAQYF.